A selection of T cell receptor beta chains follows, all from one sample in a study of cytomegalovirus exposure and HLA in healthy donors. Generated by immunoSEQ multiplex PCR, the TCRdb table keeps only in-frame clones and is missing some. The sample carries more than 110,000 clones, around 84% recorded once. The source material was PBMCs. Receptors were obtained from a man aged 50-59 years in good health and CMV-seronegative. The CDR3 runs from the conserved cysteine through the conserved F or W. A D gene is named only where the DNA matches it firmly. Rows may omit the clone size; those that give it use once, few, many or a size class.

V gene: TRBV30; D gene: TRBD1; clone size: -; J gene: TRBJ1-2; CDR3 protein: CAWTGGSGYTF; CDR3 DNA: TGTGCCTGGACAGGGGGTTCCGGCTACACCTTC
V gene: TRBV5-4; D gene: -; clone size: -; J gene: TRBJ1-1; CDR3 protein: CASSLRQTNTEAFF; CDR3 DNA: TGTGCCAGCAGCTTGCGACAGACGAACACTGAAGCTTTCTTT
V gene: TRBV15; D gene: -; clone size: -; J gene: TRBJ1-2; CDR3 protein: CATSRDLTGGYTF; CDR3 DNA: TGTGCCACCAGCAGAGATCTTACCGGGGGCTACACCTTC
V gene: TRBV18; D gene: -; clone size: -; J gene: TRBJ1-1; CDR3 protein: CASSPYGTPDTEAFF; CDR3 DNA: TGTGCCAGCTCACCCTACGGGACACCTGACACTGAAGCTTTCTTT
V gene: TRBV4-2; D gene: TRBD2; clone size: few; J gene: TRBJ2-7; CDR3 protein: CASSPTSKSSYEQYF; CDR3 DNA: TGTGCCAGCAGCCCGACTAGCAAATCCTCCTACGAGCAGTACTTC
V gene: TRBV2; D gene: -; clone size: few; J gene: TRBJ1-2; CDR3 protein: CATGQRSNYGYTF; CDR3 DNA: TGTGCCACCGGACAGAGATCTAACTATGGCTACACCTTC
V gene: TRBV2; D gene: TRBD2; clone size: -; J gene: TRBJ2-3; CDR3 protein: CATRTSVTDTQYF; CDR3 DNA: TGTGCCACAAGGACTAGCGTCACAGATACGCAGTATTTT
V gene: TRBV7-9; D gene: -; clone size: -; J gene: TRBJ2-7; CDR3 protein: CASSLVSPVTYEQYF; CDR3 DNA: TGTGCCAGCAGCTTAGTTTCGCCGGTCACCTACGAGCAGTACTTC
V gene: TRBV2; D gene: TRBD1; clone size: few; J gene: TRBJ1-5; CDR3 protein: CASSELLGGAYQPQHF; CDR3 DNA: TGTGCCAGCAGTGAATTATTAGGGGGCGCGTATCAGCCCCAGCATTTT
V gene: TRBV19; D gene: -; clone size: few; J gene: TRBJ1-1; CDR3 protein: CASSIVMAGPNTEAFF; CDR3 DNA: TGTGCCAGTAGTATAGTCATGGCAGGGCCGAACACTGAAGCTTTCTTT
V gene: TRBV29-1; D gene: -; clone size: -; J gene: TRBJ2-5; CDR3 protein: CSVEDWRQQKETQYF; CDR3 DNA: TGCAGCGTTGAAGATTGGAGACAGCAAAAAGAGACCCAGTACTTC
V gene: TRBV13; D gene: -; clone size: -; J gene: TRBJ1-1; CDR3 protein: CASRAGGAAEAFF; CDR3 DNA: TGTGCCAGTAGAGCTGGGGGGGCAGCTGAAGCTTTCTTT
V gene: TRBV9; D gene: -; clone size: -; J gene: TRBJ2-7; CDR3 protein: CASSVDSKSGEQYF; CDR3 DNA: TGTGCCAGCAGCGTAGATAGTAAATCGGGCGAGCAGTACTTC
V gene: TRBV11-2; D gene: TRBD2; clone size: -; J gene: TRBJ2-1; CDR3 protein: CASSLVAGALSYNEQFF; CDR3 DNA: TGTGCCAGCAGCCTTGTAGCGGGGGCCCTCTCCTACAATGAGCAGTTCTTC
V gene: TRBV29-1; D gene: -; clone size: -; J gene: TRBJ2-3; CDR3 protein: CSVALRGSTDTQYF; CDR3 DNA: TGCAGCGTGGCCCTCCGGGGTTCGACAGATACGCAGTATTTT
V gene: TRBV5-1; D gene: TRBD1; clone size: -; J gene: TRBJ1-2; CDR3 protein: CASSISGGSDYGYTF; CDR3 DNA: TGCGCCAGCAGCATATCAGGGGGCTCGGACTATGGCTACACCTTC
V gene: TRBV2; D gene: -; clone size: -; J gene: TRBJ1-1; CDR3 protein: CASRVHDEAFF; CDR3 DNA: TGTGCCAGCAGAGTACACGATGAAGCTTTCTTT
V gene: TRBV1; D gene: -; clone size: -; J gene: TRBJ2-7; CDR3 protein: CTSSQGTPRLAGFNEQYF; CDR3 DNA: TGCACCAGCAGCCAAGGAACTCCCCGACTAGCGGGATTCAACGAGCAGTACTTC
V gene: TRBV19; D gene: -; clone size: -; J gene: TRBJ2-7; CDR3 protein: CASSIGGAAPFSYEQYF; CDR3 DNA: TGTGCCAGTAGTATAGGCGGAGCCGCCCCATTTTCCTACGAGCAGTACTTC
V gene: TRBV9; D gene: -; clone size: -; J gene: TRBJ1-1; CDR3 protein: CASSVEQGNTEAFF; CDR3 DNA: TGTGCCAGCAGCGTAGAACAGGGCAACACTGAAGCTTTCTTT
V gene: TRBV5-6; D gene: -; clone size: -; J gene: TRBJ2-1; CDR3 protein: CASSLGTPNYNEQFF; CDR3 DNA: TGTGCCAGCAGCCTCGGGACACCAAACTACAATGAGCAGTTCTTC
V gene: TRBV7-2; D gene: -; clone size: -; J gene: TRBJ2-1; CDR3 protein: CASSFRRGGLNEQFF; CDR3 DNA: TGTGCCAGCAGCTTTAGGAGGGGGGGACTGAATGAGCAGTTCTTC
V gene: TRBV5-8; D gene: TRBD2; clone size: -; J gene: TRBJ2-3; CDR3 protein: CASSSGTSGSGNTQYF; CDR3 DNA: TGTGCCAGCAGCTCAGGGACTAGCGGGAGTGGTAATACGCAGTATTTT
V gene: TRBV19; D gene: -; clone size: -; J gene: TRBJ1-1; CDR3 protein: CASSAGRTGWNTEAFF; CDR3 DNA: TGTGCCAGTAGTGCCGGAAGGACGGGGTGGAACACTGAAGCTTTCTTT
V gene: TRBV4-1; D gene: TRBD2; clone size: -; J gene: TRBJ2-1; CDR3 protein: CASSQDLGRTSGSLGQFF; CDR3 DNA: TGCGCCAGCAGCCAAGATCTTGGTCGGACTAGCGGGAGTCTCGGGCAGTTCTTC
V gene: TRBV5-1; D gene: -; clone size: -; J gene: TRBJ2-1; CDR3 protein: CASSLDFAGVSYNEQFF; CDR3 DNA: TGCGCCAGCAGCTTGGACTTTGCCGGGGTGTCCTACAATGAGCAGTTCTTC
V gene: TRBV25-1; D gene: TRBD1; clone size: -; J gene: TRBJ2-4; CDR3 protein: CASSLTGGRKNIQYF; CDR3 DNA: TGTGCCAGCAGCTTGACAGGGGGCCGCAAAAACATTCAGTACTTC